This TCR beta chain is drawn from a study of T cells after posttransplantation cyclophosphamide listed by TCRdb under 2016. For the wider study: The study tracked T cell repertoire reconstitution by TRB sequencing after myeloablative bone marrow transplantation using posttransplantation cyclophosphamide as GVHD prophylaxis. Samples from some 40 PTCy-treated patients, along with samples from about 17 of their related bone marrow donors, underwent antigen receptor sequencing. Public TRB sequences were queried against a database of over 3,600 sequences associated with responses to pathogens, tumor antigens, self-antigens and alloantigens. Blood from all 34 PTCy patients who had 1-year posttransplant specimens underwent TRB sequencing. TRB sequencing was also done on up to 3 additional blood samples from 2 to 5.2 years after transplant in 3 patients, and on pretransplant blood from 4 patients. Because TRA and TRB clonality correlated tightly in roughly nine samples, later TCR analyses were limited to TRB. The paper as a whole reports these results and caveats: At 1-2 months, donor-recipient similarity was low but rose over the first year, and the later blood repertoires were often dominated by donor CD8+ memory clones. Across the approximately 46 patients, TRB clonality was highly associated with recipient CMV seropositivity and CMV reactivation, and diversity with PTCy was similar to that in the CNI/methotrexate controls. The TRB repertoires of T cells infiltrating skin or GI tract showed only limited overlap with the TRB repertoires of T cells in blood.

Genomic DNA was used for TRB sequencing, which was performed with the immunoSEQ assay at survey resolution or with the hsTCRB kit. Per the source publication's procedure: The immunoSEQ software handled the initial read processing, while the LymphoSeq R package was used for the repertoire analyses. Clonality was computed as 1 minus normalized Shannon entropy, and a Gini coefficient was also calculated for each TRB dataset. Phenotypes of unsorted samples were inferred by mapping TRB sequences from sorted subsets of the recipient or donor onto unsorted samples of the same recipient. What TCRdb holds here is the immuneACCESS table cut down to in-frame rearrangements. Part of the clones is not present; checked against another copy, under half of the missing clones reflect an unresolved V gene, and the others are unexplained. V and J calls and clone size are those listed in that table; D and trimming were worked out from the DNA. This sample gives over 7,500 clones in total; roughly 88% of them show up just once. About 27% of the sample rests with the top ten.

Comment on this clone: The clone's antigen remains unknown. The record has no base qualities; no much larger clone is one base away.

The CDR3 holds 13 amino acids from the cysteine to the phenylalanine. The read is trimmed to its CDR3 DNA, 39 bases read in frame from base 1. V loses 2 bases, J loses 2 bases, and the germline ends lie 6 bases apart. Reading the germline V gene gives CDR1 SGHTA and CDR2 FQGTGA. Read against the paper, the sample's time point label means: posttransplant day relative to BM transplant. The control group consisted of 10 or so patients who received myeloablative marrow transplants with methotrexate plus a calcineurin inhibitor and who were sampled 1 year after transplant. Peripheral blood and bone marrow mononuclear cells were isolated by Ficoll-Hypaque density centrifugation and cryopreserved.

The chain is made from TRBV7-3 and TRBJ2-5, with the D gene not clear enough to name. The input for sequencing was PBMCs, taken after an allogeneic stem cell transplant with a calcineurin inhibitor and methotrexate. The sequence came from a male patient between 25 and 40 years old who received an allogeneic stem cell transplant from an unrelated donor, was CMV-positive, and had no GVHD. After a transplant, not all T cells may be the patient's own; some may come from the graft donor. The sequence in DNA is TGTGCCAGCAGCTTAGGCATACAAGAGACCCAGTACTTC. Protein translation: CASSLGIQETQYF.